The 16 T cell receptor beta chains presented below share a single source sample, sequenced in a study of monozygotic twins with inflammatory bowel disease. TCRdb reprocessed the 5' RACE reads and stores each CDR3 protein as one record, lacking DNA. With under 350,000 distinct CDR3 sequences in the sample, the ten largest clones hold roughly 5.2%. The sample consisted of blood. These receptors originate from a human donor with ulcerative colitis or Crohn's disease, or a healthy co-twin of an affected twin (not recorded which).

This sequence joins TRBV6-2 or TRBV6-3 and TRBJ2-2; the D call of TRBD2 rests on TCRdb alone, since no DNA is present to check it. The germline gives CDR1 MNHEY, CDR2 SVGEGT. CDR3 length: 17 residues. This CDR3 is CASSTGRERWGTGELFF.

This chain's CDR3 is CASSERDGAEAFF. V is TRBV6-1 and J is TRBJ1-1. This CDR3 has 13 amino acids. Germline values: CDR1 MNHNS, CDR2 SASEGT.

The chain uses TRBV29-1 and TRBJ2-1; TCRdb indicates TRBD2, and absent DNA this call remains unverified. The germline gives CDR1 SQVTM, CDR2 ANQGSEA. This CDR3 has 15 residues. CDR3 sequence: CSVTPGLAENNEQFF.

The chain employs TRBV5-1 and TRBJ1-1. Germline CDR1 and CDR2: SGHRS and YFSETQ. The CDR3 has 13 residues. The CDR3 reads CASSLEIFTEAFF.

The V call is TRBV27, the J call TRBJ1-1; absent DNA, TCRdb's TRBD1 call cannot be checked. Germline loops: CDR1 MNHEY, CDR2 SMNVEV (reference sequence). The CDR3 sequence is 15 residues long. CDR3 sequence: CASTYRGHGNTEAFF.

This rearrangement joins TRBV6-1 to TRBJ2-5; without DNA, the TCRdb call of TRBD2 cannot be checked. Germline V gives CDR1 MNHNS, CDR2 SASEGT. The CDR3 runs 14 residues. The CDR3: CASRVLAGEETQYF.

The chain has TRBV20-1 and TRBJ2-1; without DNA, the TCRdb call of TRBD2 cannot be checked. CDR1 is DFQATT, CDR2 SNEGSKA, per germline (reference sequence). CDR3 length equals 17 residues. The CDR3 protein is CSARDKTSGSAYNEQFF.

The rearrangement uses TRBV12-3 or TRBV12-4 and TRBJ2-7; no DNA is available, so the TRBD2 call from TCRdb remains unchecked. This CDR3 region has 17 residues. This CDR3 reads CASTPLGRAGVSYEQYF.

V usage is TRBV29-1 and J usage is TRBJ2-7; the TCRdb call, TRBD1, lacks DNA for checking. Germline CDR1 reads SQVTM; CDR2 reads ANQGSEA. The CDR3 has 14 residues. The chain's CDR3 is CSVWGTVLTYEQYF.

The CDR3 reads CASSLDGEVYEQYF. The chain combines TRBV5-1 with TRBJ2-7; TCRdb's D call of TRBD2 is untestable without DNA. Per the germline V gene, CDR1 is SGHRS and CDR2 is YFSETQ. The CDR3 sequence is 14 residues long.

The V call is TRBV20-1, the J call TRBJ1-2; without DNA, the TCRdb call of TRBD1 cannot be checked. This CDR3 is 15 amino acids long. The germline gives CDR1 DFQATT, CDR2 SNEGSKA (reference sequence). The CDR3 sequence is CSANSGTAGAYGYTF.

This chain joins TRBV24-1 and TRBJ1-2. CDR1 is KGHDR, CDR2 SFDVKD, per germline. CDR3 length equals 13 residues. The CDR3 sequence: CATSIGELDGYTF.

The CDR3 sequence: CSAGSSTGHEKLFF. The rearrangement links TRBV20-1 to TRBJ1-4; TCRdb's D call, TRBD1, is unchecked because there is no DNA. The CDR3 length is 14 residues. Germline CDR1 is DFQATT and CDR2 is SNEGSKA (reference sequence).

The V and J genes are TRBV30 and TRBJ2-1. The CDR3 covers 12 residues. Germline CDR1 and CDR2: GTSNPN and SVGIG (reference sequence). The CDR3 spells CAWDLLQLEQFF.

V usage is TRBV7-2 and J usage is TRBJ2-5; the D call from TCRdb, TRBD2, cannot be confirmed without DNA. This CDR3 comprises 15 residues. Per germline, CDR1 SGHTA and CDR2 FQGNSA. CDR3 sequence reads: CASIPTSRLRETQYF.

The V gene is TRBV6-1, the J gene TRBJ2-5; the TRBD1 assignment by TCRdb is unverifiable without DNA. This CDR3 is 15 amino acids long. Germline V gene sequence: CDR1 MNHNS, CDR2 SASEGT. The CDR3 is CASKASSQGEETQYF.